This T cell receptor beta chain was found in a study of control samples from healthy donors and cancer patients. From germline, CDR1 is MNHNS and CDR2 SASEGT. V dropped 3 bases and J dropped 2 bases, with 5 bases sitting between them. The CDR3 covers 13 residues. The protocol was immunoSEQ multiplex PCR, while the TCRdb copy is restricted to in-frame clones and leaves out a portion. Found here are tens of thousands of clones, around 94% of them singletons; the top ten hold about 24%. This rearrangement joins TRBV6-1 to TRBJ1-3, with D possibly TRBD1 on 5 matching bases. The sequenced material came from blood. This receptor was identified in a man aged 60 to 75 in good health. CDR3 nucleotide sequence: TGTGCCAGCAGTGACAGGGCTGGAAACACCATATATTTT. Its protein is CASSDRAGNTIYF.